Below, 21 T cell receptor beta chains from the same sample are listed, as sequenced in a study of CD8 T cells in ankylosing spondylitis. Notes on the study in general: What appeared characteristic of ankylosing spondylitis blood was a TCR beta motif of fewer than ten highly homologous variants.

For these TCRs, the target antigens are not known. From the 5' RACE reads, TCRdb called clonotypes with MiXCR, one entry per CDR3 protein. Of roughly 490,000 distinct CDR3 sequences listed, less than 6% are singletons. Input material: blood, either unsorted or a sorted T cell fraction (not recorded which). These receptor sequences come from a male donor with ankylosing spondylitis.

This clonotype was detected ten times or more. The CDR3 here is CASSKGQVLQETQYF. Written as DNA, the CDR3 is TGTGCCAGTAGCAAAGGACAAGTCCTTCAAGAGACCCAGTACTTC. This chain connects TRBV19 to TRBJ2-5, with TRBD1 as a possible D gene (5 bases). Trimming removed 6 bases at V and 2 bases at J, with 16 bases between. Germline CDR1 is LNHDA and CDR2 is SQIVND (reference sequence). This CDR3 comprises 15 residues.

This clonotype has at least ten counts. The chain combines TRBV7-2 with TRBJ2-1; TRBD2 matches 13 bases. With 4 bases clipped from V and 9 bases from J, the junction kept 12 bases outside the gene matches. The V gene's germline CDR1 is SGHTA and CDR2 FQGNSA. This CDR3 is built from 17 residues. The DNA for the CDR3 is TGTGCCAGCAGCTACGCGACTAGCGGGGGGTCTTTTGGTGAGCAGTTCTTC. It is translated as CASSYATSGGSFGEQFF.

This clonotype was recorded at least ten times. V usage is TRBV7-8 and J usage is TRBJ2-7; TRBD1 is a possible D gene (6 bases). From germline, CDR1 is SGHVS and CDR2 FQNEAQ. This CDR3 contains 16 residues. V dropped 0 bases and J dropped 0 bases, with 12 bases sitting between them. The CDR3 loop is CASSLANRDISYEQYF. CDR3 bases: TGTGCCAGCAGCTTAGCGAACAGGGACATCTCCTACGAGCAGTACTTC. Variable domain in full (rest from reference TRBV7-8 and TRBJ2-7): GAGVSQSPRYKVAKRGQDVALRCDPISGHVSLFWYQQALGQGPEFLTYFQNEAQLDKSGLPSDRFFAERPEGSVSTLKIQRTQQEDSAVYLCASSLANRDISYEQYFGPGTRLTVT.

This clonotype was seen a few times. The chain recombines TRBV7-9 with TRBJ2-1; 7 nucleotides match TRBD2. CDR1 and CDR2 from the germline V gene are SEHNR and FQNEAQ (reference sequence). This CDR3 comprises 14 residues. V trimming: 4 bases; J trimming: 6 bases; junction bases outside the gene matches: 6. CDR3 loop: CASSSGRTSNEQFF. Written as DNA, the CDR3 is TGTGCCAGCAGCTCGGGGAGGACTAGCAATGAGCAGTTCTTC.

This clonotype was observed many times. This rearrangement joins TRBV20-1 to TRBJ2-6; the D is unclear. Germline CDR1 is DFQATT and CDR2 is SNEGSKA (reference sequence). The CDR3 is 14 residues long. V lost 3 bases to trimming and J lost 0 bases, with 6 bases between them. For the CDR3, the DNA is TGCAGTGCTAGGAGAAACTCTGGGGCCAACGTCCTGACTTTC. This gives the protein CSARRNSGANVLTF.

In this sample, this clonotype turned up many times. This rearrangement joins TRBV4-3 to TRBJ1-2; D not certain. This CDR3 spans 16 amino acids. Deletions cut 2 bases from V and 1 base from J, with 14 bases between. Germline CDR1 is LGHNA and CDR2 is YSLEER. CDR3 in DNA: TGCGCCAGCAGCCAACGGACTGGGAGTTTTAACTATGGCTACACCTTC. It encodes CASSQRTGSFNYGYTF.

This clonotype was recorded many times. This sequence joins TRBV2 and TRBJ2-1, with D hard to call. Trimming stripped 8 bases from V and 1 base from J, with 9 bases between. The germline V gene has CDR1 SNHLY and CDR2 FYNNEI. This CDR3 has 13 residues. CDR3 amino acids: CASGKESYNEQFF. The CDR3 DNA reads as TGTGCCAGCGGCAAGGAATCCTACAATGAGCAGTTCTTC.

This clonotype was counted ten times or more. The chain joins TRBV9 to TRBJ1-1; D perhaps matches TRBD1 (5 bases). V lost 3 bases, J lost 4 bases, and 13 bases lay in between. The germline CDR1 and CDR2 sequences are SGDLS and YYNGEE. CDR3 length: 14 residues. CDR3 amino acids: CASSADSLSTEAFF. CDR3 DNA sequence: TGTGCCAGCAGCGCCGACAGTTTGAGCACTGAAGCTTTCTTT.

This clonotype showed up many times. The gene calls are TRBV10-3 and TRBJ2-7; D possibly corresponds to TRBD1 (6 bases). This CDR3 region has 14 residues. With 4 bases removed from V and 4 bases from J, the gap between germline ends came to 14 bases. From germline, CDR1 is ENHRY and CDR2 SYGVKD. The CDR3 is CAISVRGAVYEQYF. CDR3 bases: TGTGCCATCAGTGTCAGGGGCGCGGTATACGAGCAGTACTTC.

This clonotype was picked up many times. The genes are TRBV7-3 and TRBJ2-5; 7 bases are shared with TRBD2. V lost 6 bases to trimming and J lost 0 bases; unmatched junction nucleotides: 1. The CDR3 runs to 13 residues. Germline CDR1 is SGHTA and CDR2 is FQGTGA. CDR3 nucleotide sequence: TGTGCCAGCAGAGCGGGGAACCAAGAGACCCAGTACTTC. Translating it yields CASRAGNQETQYF.

This clonotype was recorded at least ten times. This sequence joins TRBV24-1 and TRBJ1-5; no clear D gene. The germline gives CDR1 KGHDR, CDR2 SFDVKD. The CDR3 is made up of 13 amino acids. V was pared by 7 bases and J by 6 bases, with 12 bases between. The CDR3 protein is CATRHREGQPQHF. CDR3 nucleotide sequence: TGTGCCACCAGGCATAGGGAGGGTCAGCCCCAGCATTTT.

The sample holds many counts of this clonotype. This chain joins TRBV5-5 and TRBJ2-2; no reliable D call. Trimming stripped 1 base from V and 6 bases from J, with 13 bases between. CDR1 SGHKS and CDR2 YYEKEE come from the germline V gene (reference sequence). The CDR3 spans 15 residues. DNA for the CDR3: TGTGCCAGCAGCTTGCTAACCGTCTCATCCGGGGAGCTGTTTTTT. Its translation is CASSLLTVSSGELFF.

This clonotype was picked up many times. The chain links TRBV4-2 to TRBJ1-2; the D is unclear. Trimming stripped 1 base from V and 7 bases from J, with 16 bases between. CDR1 is LGHNA, CDR2 YNFKEQ, per germline. The CDR3 covers 15 residues. Here the CDR3 reads CASSQGVRISGGYTF. Written as DNA, the CDR3 is TGTGCCAGCAGCCAAGGGGTCAGAATTTCGGGTGGCTACACCTTC.

This clonotype has ten or more counts. V usage is TRBV6-5 and J usage is TRBJ2-7, with 9 positions matching TRBD1. The germline V gene encodes CDR1 MNHEY and CDR2 SVGAGI. The ends lost 2 bases at V and 3 bases at J; junction bases unmatched: 2. CDR3 size: 14 residues. The CDR3 DNA reads TGTGCCAGCAGTTACGGGACAGGGATCTACGAGCAGTACTTC. It encodes CASSYGTGIYEQYF.

This clonotype was counted ten times or more. The chain joins TRBV4-2 to TRBJ1-1; D possibly corresponds to TRBD1 (5 bases). The CDR3 sequence is 15 residues long. V was trimmed by 0 bases and J by 1 base, leaving 9 bases between them. The germline CDR1 and CDR2 sequences are LGHNA and YNFKEQ. The DNA for the CDR3 is TGTGCCAGCAGCCAAGATGGGACCTCGAACACTGAAGCTTTCTTT. It translates to CASSQDGTSNTEAFF.

This clonotype occurred many times. The chain links TRBV5-1 to TRBJ1-2; 7 nucleotides align to TRBD1. After removal of 3 bases from V and 4 bases from J, the junction contained 9 bases not matched to a gene. Germline values: CDR1 SGHRS, CDR2 YFSETQ. The CDR3 has 15 amino acids. The CDR3 here is CASSSPEGASYGYTF. CDR3 in DNA: TGCGCCAGCAGCTCCCCGGAGGGGGCGAGCTATGGCTACACCTTC.

There are many counts of this clonotype. The rearrangement links TRBV7-2 to TRBJ2-7, with a weak D call TRBD2 (5 bases). Germline-derived CDR1 and CDR2 are SGHTA and FQGNSA. This CDR3 is 16 amino acids long. V was pared by 1 base and J by 3 bases, with 16 bases between. CDR3 in amino acids: CASSLVGGLDHYEQYF. The CDR3 nucleotides are TGTGCCAGCAGCTTAGTCGGTGGACTCGATCACTACGAGCAGTACTTC.

This clonotype was found a few times. V and J are TRBV4-2 and TRBJ2-2; D possibly corresponds to TRBD1 (7 bases). This CDR3 contains 17 residues. The V and J ends lost 1 base and 6 bases respectively, with 18 bases between them. The germline V gene encodes CDR1 LGHNA and CDR2 YNFKEQ. CDR3 bases: TGTGCCAGCAGCCAAGCACGACAGGGAGGTGGACCCGGGGAGCTGTTTTTT. This gives the protein CASSQARQGGGPGELFF.

In its sample, this clonotype was seen many times. The J gene is TRBJ2-5, the V gene TRBV18; D is possibly TRBD1 (5 bases). The germline gives CDR1 KGHSH, CDR2 LQKENI. Trimming left V 3 bases short and J 4 bases short, with 15 bases between. This CDR3 is built from 15 residues. The CDR3 coding sequence is TGTGCCAGCTCACCGACCCGCCAGGGAAGAGAGACCCAGTACTTC. As protein: CASSPTRQGRETQYF.

This clonotype has a count of ten or more. The rearrangement uses TRBV4-1 and TRBJ2-7; D remains unclear. V lost 4 bases and J 2 bases, leaving 9 bases between the germline ends. Germline V gene data show CDR1 as MGHRA and CDR2 as YSYEKL. The CDR3 consists of 13 residues. The CDR3 nucleotides read TGCGCCAGCAGCCCGAAGTTAACCTACGAGCAGTACTTC. Amino acids: CASSPKLTYEQYF.

This clonotype was counted between two and nine times. This chain links TRBV7-2 with TRBJ2-5; 7 nucleotides agree with TRBD1. This CDR3 region has 14 residues. V was pared by 5 bases and J by 1 base, with 4 bases of the junction left unmatched. Germline loops: CDR1 SGHTA, CDR2 FQGNSA. The CDR3 here is CASSPDRVQETQYF. The CDR3 bases are TGTGCCAGCAGCCCCGACAGGGTCCAAGAGACCCAGTACTTC.